Below, 26 T cell receptor beta chains from the same sample are listed, as sequenced in a study of human T cells and chemical hapten exposure. From the RACE reads, TCRdb called clonotypes with MiXCR, one entry per CDR3 protein. Of under 90,000 distinct CDR3 sequences listed, approximately 8% are singletons. Time point specified: healthy volunteer bleed at 6 weeks. Blood, whole and unfractionated, served as the source for total RNA extraction. The sequencing sample was made of whole blood. The receptors here all came from a male donor in good health. Some clones in this sample may be carry-over from other donors' samples.

This clonotype was seen only a few times. The chain recombines TRBV5-1 with TRBJ1-1; D is unclear. Looked up from germline, CDR1 is SGHRS and CDR2 is YFSETQ. CDR3 length: 12 amino acids. V was trimmed by 5 bases and J by 1 base, leaving 6 bases between them. The CDR3 protein is CASRDGNTEAFF. The CDR3 DNA reads as TGCGCCAGCAGGGACGGGAACACTGAAGCTTTCTTT. The entire variable domain, with the rest obtained from reference TRBV5-1 and TRBJ1-1, is as follows: KAGVTQTPRYLIKTRGQQVTLSCSPISGHRSVSWYQQTPGQGLQFLFEYFSETQRNKGNFPGRFSGRQFSNSRSEMNVSTLELGDSALYLCASRDGNTEAFFGQGTRLTVV.

This chain joins TRBV29-1 and TRBJ2-7; 9 bases line up with TRBD2. The CDR3 length is 14 residues. Losses at the gene ends were 4 bases for V and 0 bases for J; bases not matched to a gene: 4. Looked up from germline, CDR1 is SQVTM and CDR2 is ANQGSEA. The CDR3 protein is CSVVLAGFSYEQYF. The DNA of the CDR3 is TGCAGCGTTGTCCTAGCGGGATTCTCCTACGAGCAGTACTTC.

V and J are TRBV3-1 and TRBJ1-1, with TRBD1 as a possible D gene (6 bases). This CDR3 contains 19 residues. Germline lookup yields CDR1 LGHDT and CDR2 YNNKEL (reference sequence). V lost 1 base and J 0 bases, leaving 21 bases between the germline ends. The CDR3 DNA sequence: TGTGCCAGCAGCCAAGGATCCGGGACACGTCGGTTTTTGAACACTGAAGCTTTCTTT. Translating it yields CASSQGSGTRRFLNTEAFF. Full variable domain (rest looked up from reference TRBV3-1 and TRBJ1-1): DTAVSQTPKYLVTQMGNDKSIKCEQNLGHDTMYWYKQDSKKFLKIMFSYNNKELIINETVPNRFSPKSPDKAHLNLHINSLELGDSAVYFCASSQGSGTRRFLNTEAFFGQGTRLTVV.

This clonotype was detected a few times. V and J are TRBV19 and TRBJ1-4; D unclear. The germline V and J ends were trimmed by 3 bases and 5 bases, with 13 bases remaining between them. The CDR3 runs to 15 residues. In germline, CDR1 is LNHDA, CDR2 SQIVND (reference sequence). CDR3 amino acids: CASSMAPAYNEKLFF. CDR3 nucleotides: TGTGCCAGTAGTATGGCCCCGGCTTACAATGAAAAACTGTTTTTT.

The rearrangement joins TRBV12-3 or TRBV12-4 to TRBJ2-7; D possibly uses TRBD1 or TRBD2 (5 bases each). V was clipped by 6 bases and J by 3 bases, with 15 bases between them. This CDR3 is built from 14 residues. This CDR3 is CASSPRGEGYEQYF. The CDR3 region has the DNA TGTGCCAGCAGCCCCCGGGGCGAGGGCTACGAGCAGTACTTC.

This clonotype was seen just once. This sequence joins TRBV7-8 and TRBJ2-3; D is unresolved. The V gene lost 5 bases and the J gene lost 4 bases, with 7 bases spanning the gap. Per the germline V gene, CDR1 is SGHVS and CDR2 is FQNEAQ. The CDR3 consists of 12 residues. The CDR3 nucleotides read TGTGCCAGCAGCGCAGGCGCAGATACGCAGTATTTT. Protein product: CASSAGADTQYF. The full variable domain, rest sourced from reference TRBV7-8 and TRBJ2-3, is GAGVSQSPRYKVAKRGQDVALRCDPISGHVSLFWYQQALGQGPEFLTYFQNEAQLDKSGLPSDRFFAERPEGSVSTLKIQRTQQEDSAVYLCASSAGADTQYFGPGTRLTVL.

This clonotype was counted many times. The rearrangement uses TRBV6-5 and TRBJ2-7, with 12 bases identical to TRBD2. The CDR3 length is 16 residues. V trimming: 0 bases; J trimming: 3 bases; junction bases outside the gene matches: 3. In germline, CDR1 is MNHEY, CDR2 SVGAGI. CDR3 coding DNA: TGTGCCAGCAGTTACTCCCCGGGACTAGCGGGCTACGAGCAGTACTTC. Protein sequence: CASSYSPGLAGYEQYF.

This chain links TRBV6-5 with TRBJ2-7; 7 positions agree with TRBD2. Germline CDR1 is MNHEY and CDR2 is SVGAGI. V trimming: 0 bases; J trimming: 1 base; junction bases outside the gene matches: 3. This CDR3 contains 15 residues. The CDR3 here is CASSYSASGSYEQYF. DNA of the CDR3: TGTGCCAGCAGTTACTCCGCTAGCGGTTCCTACGAGCAGTACTTC.

The rearrangement uses TRBV27 and TRBJ1-6, with D maybe TRBD1 (5 bases). Deletions cut 4 bases from V and 12 bases from J, with 19 bases between. This CDR3 spans 15 amino acids. CDR1 MNHEY and CDR2 SMNVEV come from the germline V gene (reference sequence). The CDR3 region has the DNA TGTGCCAGCAGTTCCACCGGGACCAGTGTGGTACCCCTCCACTTT. This encodes CASSSTGTSVVPLHF.

This clonotype was recorded a few times. The J gene is TRBJ2-3, the V gene TRBV9; 10 positions agree with TRBD2. The CDR3 is 17 amino acids. The trim removed 0 bases at V and 2 bases at J, leaving 6 bases unmatched. Per the germline V gene, CDR1 is SGDLS and CDR2 is YYNGEE. The CDR3 protein is CASSVGVAGGPTDTQYF. CDR3 DNA: TGTGCCAGCAGCGTAGGAGTAGCGGGGGGTCCCACAGATACGCAGTATTTT.

V is TRBV14 and J is TRBJ2-7; TRBD2 matches 14 bases. V lost 2 bases, J lost 1 base, and 7 bases stayed unmatched. Germline V gene data show CDR1 as SGHDN and CDR2 as FVKESK. This CDR3 is 18 amino acids long. The CDR3 protein is CASSQPGLAGERSYEQYF. CDR3 bases: TGTGCCAGCAGCCAACCGGGACTAGCGGGAGAAAGGTCCTACGAGCAGTACTTC.

The CDR3 is CSVARQGRNTEAFF. The CDR3 region has the DNA TGCAGCGTTGCGAGACAGGGGAGGAACACTGAAGCTTTCTTT. The chain recombines TRBV29-1 with TRBJ1-1; 8 bases match TRBD1. The junction had 5 bases not matched to a gene; V was cut back by 4 bases and J by 1 base. The germline gives CDR1 SQVTM, CDR2 ANQGSEA. This CDR3 region has 14 residues.

V is TRBV3-1 and J is TRBJ1-1, with D maybe TRBD1 (6 bases). CDR1 is LGHDT, CDR2 YNNKEL, per germline (reference sequence). Trimming removed 3 bases from V and 3 bases from J, with 14 bases in between. This CDR3 is 15 amino acids long. The CDR3: CASSHLDRTDTEAFF. Written as DNA, the CDR3 is TGTGCCAGCAGCCACTTAGACAGGACTGACACTGAAGCTTTCTTT.

This clonotype has only a few counts. The V gene is TRBV6-6, the J gene TRBJ2-5, with 12 bases lining up with TRBD2. The CDR3 extends over 17 amino acids. CDR1 is MNHNY and CDR2 is SVGAGI in the germline V gene (reference sequence). The J segment lost 0 bases and the V segment lost 2 bases, leaving 4 bases of the junction unmatched. The DNA of the CDR3 is TGTGCCAGCAGTTACCCCCGACTAGCGGGGGACCAAGAGACCCAGTACTTC. It yields the protein CASSYPRLAGDQETQYF.

This clonotype was detected a few times. V and J are TRBV6-2 or TRBV6-3 and TRBJ2-1; D is ambiguous. The CDR3 runs 13 residues. Trimming stripped 6 bases from V and 7 bases from J, with 13 bases between. Germline CDR1 reads MNHEY; CDR2 reads SVGEGT. DNA of the CDR3: TGTGCCAGCAGGGACCCGAGCCAGAATGAGCAGTTCTTC. Amino acids: CASRDPSQNEQFF.

This clonotype was observed at least ten times. The chain joins TRBV20-1 to TRBJ2-3, with 8 bases lining up with TRBD1. Germline V gene sequence: CDR1 DFQATT, CDR2 SNEGSKA (reference sequence). Losses at the gene ends were 0 bases for V and 2 bases for J; bases not matched to a gene: 4. The CDR3 covers 15 residues. The CDR3 sequence: CSARDSTGATDTQYF. The CDR3 nucleotides read TGCAGTGCTAGAGATTCGACAGGGGCCACAGATACGCAGTATTTT.

The V gene is TRBV12-3 or TRBV12-4, the J gene TRBJ1-5; a possible D gene is TRBD1 (6 bases). Trimming removed 1 base at V and 3 bases at J, with 10 bases between. The CDR3 loop spans 15 amino acids. This CDR3 reads CASSLEQGVNQPQHF. The CDR3 DNA sequence: TGTGCCAGCAGTTTAGAACAGGGAGTCAATCAGCCCCAGCATTTT.

The chain is built from TRBV12-3 or TRBV12-4 and TRBJ1-5; 8 bases agree with TRBD1. The CDR3 sequence is 15 residues long. V lost 7 bases, J lost 4 bases, and 9 bases stayed unmatched. The CDR3 nucleotides are TGTGCCAGCAAGACCGGACAGGGCCGAAATCAGCCCCAGCATTTT. Translated: CASKTGQGRNQPQHF.

This clonotype has a count of ten or more. This rearrangement joins TRBV20-1 to TRBJ2-5; no firm D call. Germline CDR1 DFQATT, CDR2 SNEGSKA (reference sequence). The CDR3 has 12 amino acids. Trimming pared 3 bases from V and 1 base from J, leaving 6 bases between. The CDR3 DNA is TGCAGTGCTAGGGTGGGCCAAGAGACCCAGTACTTC. Protein product: CSARVGQETQYF.

At least ten counts were recorded for this clonotype. The chain links TRBV7-9 to TRBJ2-5; the D gene is possibly TRBD2 (6 bases). The CDR3 contains 14 residues. CDR1 and CDR2 (germline): SEHNR, FQNEAQ (reference sequence). V was cut by 1 base and J by 5 bases, with 11 bases left in between. The chain's CDR3 is CASSLGNGSETQYF. The DNA of the CDR3 is TGTGCCAGCAGCTTAGGAAACGGGAGTGAGACCCAGTACTTC.

This clonotype was recorded a few times. CDR3 protein: CASSPSSMNQPQHF. In nucleotides, the CDR3 is TGTGCCAGCAGCCCGAGCAGTATGAATCAGCCCCAGCATTTT. V and J are TRBV14 and TRBJ1-5; unclear D gene. Trimming shortened V by 4 bases and J by 4 bases, and 11 bases separated the two germline ends. The CDR3 is 14 residues long. The germline V gene encodes CDR1 SGHDN and CDR2 FVKESK.

Only a few counts were recorded for this clonotype. The chain has TRBV2 and TRBJ2-7, with TRBD1 as a possible D gene (6 bases). Trimming cost V 3 bases and J 6 bases, with 15 bases left between them. In germline, CDR1 is SNHLY, CDR2 FYNNEI. The CDR3 contains 14 residues. CDR3 DNA: TGTGCCAGCAGTGAGACAGGTTTATCCCCCGAGCAGTACTTC. This encodes CASSETGLSPEQYF.

This clonotype has a handful of counts. The CDR3 reads CASSLMGGNQPQHF. CDR3 DNA: TGTGCCAGCAGCTTAATGGGCGGCAATCAGCCCCAGCATTTT. V and J are TRBV7-9 and TRBJ1-5; D gene unclear. The CDR3 loop spans 14 amino acids. With 2 bases removed from V and 2 bases from J, the gap between germline ends came to 7 bases. The V gene's germline CDR1 is SEHNR and CDR2 FQNEAQ (reference sequence).

V and J are TRBV20-1 and TRBJ2-2; D is perhaps TRBD1 (6 bases). The ends were cut back, 0 bases at V and 3 bases at J, with 8 bases in the middle. There are 14 residues in the CDR3. Germline V gene lookup returns CDR1 DFQATT and CDR2 SNEGSKA (reference sequence). The CDR3 DNA is TGCAGTGCTAGAGAGGGGGCGGACACCGGGGAGCTGTTTTTT. Protein product: CSAREGADTGELFF.

As DNA, the CDR3 is TGTGCCAGCAGCTTGATAAGGGGACGGTACTACGAGCAGTACTTC. It encodes CASSLIRGRYYEQYF. The chain joins TRBV5-6 to TRBJ2-7; the D gene could be TRBD1 or TRBD2 (5 bases each). V was cut by 1 base and J by 3 bases, with 14 bases left in between. Germline loops: CDR1 SGHDT, CDR2 YYEEEE. There are 15 residues in the CDR3.

The table lists this clonotype with many counts. The rearrangement joins TRBV29-1 to TRBJ2-7; D perhaps matches TRBD1 (6 bases). Trimming pared 6 bases from V and 2 bases from J, leaving 17 bases between. The CDR3 is made up of 14 amino acids. Germline CDR1 SQVTM, CDR2 ANQGSEA. In nucleotides, the CDR3 is TGCAGCGTCCCAAGTGGGGACAACCCCTACGAGCAGTACTTC. Amino acids: CSVPSGDNPYEQYF.